The clone carrying this T cell receptor (beta chain) was seen more than once but under ten times. Antigen specificity is unknown. Indicated time point: pre-sensitization, week 0. Treatment here: therapeutic diphenylcyclopropenone sensitization with weekly scalp DPC. Before extraction, the whole blood was not fractionated, and total RNA was taken from it. For the library, individual cDNA molecules each received unique molecular identifiers. TCRdb recomputed calls from the RACE reads with MiXCR, one row per CDR3 protein. The sample has roughly 38,000 distinct CDR3 sequences; 10% to 15% are singletons. This sample was included in a study of human T cells and chemical hapten exposure. Overall study results and limits: Clustering by CDR3 similarity yielded significantly more large clusters from expanded TCRs than controls.

This CDR3 spans 14 amino acids. Germline V gene lookup returns CDR1 SGHRS and CDR2 YFSETQ. J gave up 7 bases and V 4 bases, and 9 bases lay outside the gene matches. This clonotype was obtained from a woman between 35 and 50 years old with alopecia areata. Some clones in this sample may be carry-over from other donors' samples. The chain carries TRBV5-1 and TRBJ2-3; 7 bases align to TRBD2. The sequences come from whole blood, collected in connection with sensitization to the hapten diphenylcyclopropenone (DPC). The CDR3, as DNA: TGCGCCAGCAGCCCCCAGTCGGGAGGTAATACGCAGTATTTT. Amino acid sequence: CASSPQSGGNTQYF.